The TCR beta chain under discussion was sequenced for a study of cytomegalovirus exposure and HLA in healthy donors (dated by TCRdb to 2016 to 2017). Broadly, across the study: An earlier analysis of 587 of the donors reported about 260 Gb of sequence data and 95 million to 120 million unique TCR beta sequences obtained from about 200 million T cells. Approximately 300 gigabases of sequencing data and approximately 80 million unique TCR sequences were included in an early release covering about 700 HLA-typed donors. The genetic ancestry cluster associated with self-reported Caucasian donors included over 80% of the roughly 390 genotyped donors. The study aimed to test whether signatures of past pathogen exposure could be identified by cataloging public T cell receptors. Using immunosequencing, the study profiled T cell repertoires from 666 subjects and related those repertoires to cytomegalovirus serostatus. A separate validation cohort of more than 100 different subjects was used in addition to the approximately 610-subject first cohort. High-throughput TCR immunosequencing, statistical association of individual TCRs with disease status, and machine learning were combined to predict cytomegalovirus infection status. To study patterns of TCR occurrence, a later analysis re-analyzed previously published TCR beta repertoires from hundreds of donors and added high-resolution HLA genotyping. The later analysis used no new phenotypic data to find candidate immune exposures, relying instead on TCR beta sequences and their occurrence across donors. To decide whether each TCR beta V gene segment behaved as functional or pseudogenic, an earlier analysis of approximately 590 of the donors relied on high-throughput TCR beta sequencing. Donor age, sex, ethnicity and CMV serostatus were compiled alongside the repertoire data. A later genetic analysis used genome-wide SNP genotypes for about 55% of the 666 donors, treating that subset as a discovery cohort. All discovery cohort repertoires had been generated using a single sequencing platform. Both class I and class II loci were covered by HLA typing, at four-digit resolution. Typing coverage differed by locus: A, B, C, DRB1 and DQB1 were typed in about 620-640 donors, DQA1 in around 500, DPA1 in around 610, and DPB1 in roughly 450. Five DR-DQ haplotypes were treated as single units for association and clustering because of strong linkage in the cohort. Among a few hundred genotyped donors of the cohort, an average of approximately 230,000 unique TCR beta nucleotide sequences were sequenced per donor, around 20% of them non-productive. General conclusions and limits of the study: The classifier was reported to diagnose cytomegalovirus status with high specificity and sensitivity in both the original and validation cohorts. In vitro tests confirmed that three of the cytomegalovirus-associated TCR beta chains recognize cytomegalovirus antigens. An association between a missense DCLRE1C variant and V-gene and J-gene trimming of TCR beta chains was found in a later genetic analysis and replicated in an independent cohort. A later genetic analysis reported fewer N-insertions in productive TCRs among donors in an Asian-associated ancestry cluster than the roughly 720-donor mean. When HLA alleles, especially DR and DQ, strongly co-occurred, attributing TCR associations to individual alleles was difficult. An earlier analysis of some 590 of the donors showed that most TCR beta V segments appeared in productive rearrangements either about 87% or about 30% of the time, which broadly matched IMGT annotations. Because HLA typing was unavailable for some donors at each locus, only the typed subset was used in association tests. Most TCR sequences were seen in very few donors, while some public TCRs were found in many individuals. The 87-base-pair reads could not distinguish some IMGT-functional V segments, including TRBV6-2 and TRBV6-3, so those segments were excluded. Specific HLA alleles were associated with 15,000 to 20,000 TCR beta sequences at a false discovery rate of 0.05 in a later analysis. Linkage disequilibrium might explain the correlated functional status among segregating V segments, but an unknown experimental factor could not be ruled out. Sequencing depth was assumed to be roughly uniform across donors in the presence/absence analyses, though that assumption may not hold. It was suggested by the authors that the approach could potentially be generalized to other disease states and immunological phenotypes. For the cohort, immune exposure information was limited to CMV serostatus. According to a later analysis, TCR association rates differed among HLA loci, with DRB1 alleles showing the most associated TCRs and HLA-C alleles showing the fewest. A total of 164 TCR beta chains were listed by the study as associated with cytomegalovirus. In a later analysis, HLA-associated TCR beta chains showed more clonal expansion and lower generation probabilities than non-associated chains that were equally common. A cluster of highly shared sequence variants was judged likely to represent a technical artifact of the sequencing pipeline. A further reported finding was that TCR beta sequences accurately predicted the HLA-A and HLA-B alleles for most subjects in the first cohort. The earlier analysis of around 600 of the donors excluded 15 to 20 rarely observed V segments, including chromosome 9 orphons, because counts were too low. This cohort had only TCR beta chains sequenced, and the lack of alpha or paired-chain data limited which features could be detected. In a later analysis, most CMV-associated TCR beta chains were found to appear HLA-restricted, with HLA associations seemingly driven largely by CMV exposure. A later analysis reported that several top co-occurrence clusters appeared linked to parvovirus B19, influenza, CMV and Epstein-Barr virus.

The cohort consisted of 650 to 700 healthy bone marrow donors. At the time of sampling, all cohort members were nominally healthy, though unrecorded immune exposures were likely present. The donor tested CMV seronegative, placing the donor among the roughly 400 seronegative members of the cohort. A peripheral blood sample was collected from each donor, and TCR beta sequencing was performed on peripheral blood mononuclear cells. Genomic DNA was extracted from the blood cell samples with the Qiagen DNeasy Blood Extraction Kit. This clone was seen more than once but under ten times. The specificity of this receptor is unknown. No base-level quality is on record; no much larger clone is a single base apart. Library preparation employed the immunoSEQ multiplex PCR assay. A mixture of 60 forward primers for TCR Vbeta segments and 13 reverse primers for TCR Jbeta segments was used in the multiplex PCR. Amplification of the CDR3 region of rearranged TCR beta genes was performed with a multiplex PCR assay on genomic DNA. Amplified TCR beta libraries were sequenced as 87-base-pair reads on the Illumina HiSeq System. The paper's processing steps were these. In a later analysis, some 80 million unique TCR beta chains were counted across the 650 to 700 repertoires, and around 10 million of these chains were shared by at least two donors. A nearest-neighbor algorithm error-corrected the raw reads and collapsed the reads into unique sequences, merging closely related sequences to remove PCR and sequencing errors. V, D and J gene segments were assigned by aligning CDR3 sequences to IMGT reference sequences. For a sequence to be retained, at least a six-nucleotide match to both a V gene segment and a J gene segment was required. Rearrangements were classified as productive when the CDR3 lacked stop codons and remained in frame with V and J, and all other rearrangements were classified as non-productive. CDR3 was defined according to IMGT convention as the region running from the second conserved V-encoded cysteine to the conserved J-encoded phenylalanine. The earlier analysis of 450 to 750 of the donors excluded any sequence lacking an unambiguous match to a single V gene segment. In an earlier analysis of about 590 of the donors, a V segment was called functional when productive rearrangements were above 56.7%, and segregating when the standard deviation between donors exceeded 5%. A statistical classification framework was developed to diagnose cytomegalovirus status using the catalog of TCR beta chain sequences. In a later analysis, V and J genes were assigned by comparing TCR nucleotide sequences against IMGT/GENE-DB human TR gene sequences. A later analysis assigned CDR3 sequences and most-parsimonious VDJ recombination scenarios with the TCRdist pipeline. In a later analysis, each TCR beta chain was defined by its CDR3 amino acid sequence together with its V-gene family, and reads lacking a unique V-gene family were excluded. In a later analysis, 450 to 600 highly shared, low-generation-probability nucleotide sequences were removed to address suspected cross-contamination and a sequencing artifact. In a later analysis, a clonal expansion index for each public chain was calculated from normalized within-repertoire ranks of inferred template counts. A later analysis computed generation probabilities with a VDJ recombination model fitted to out-of-frame rearrangements, and checked the results against IGoR. A later analysis scored TCR-TCR, TCR-HLA and TCR-CMV co-occurrence with hypergeometric tests, applying a repertoire-size bias correction to TCR pairs. In a later analysis, false discovery rates were estimated by permuting HLA or CMV assignments 20 times. In a later analysis, co-occurring TCRs were grouped with DBSCAN, and TCRdist sequence similarity was added when clustering was performed within HLA-allele-positive subsets. Repertoires with fewer than 30,000 or more than 120,000 public chains were left out of co-occurrence clustering, as were about five repertoires with anomalous nucleotide sharing. What TCRdb holds here is the immuneACCESS table cut down to in-frame rearrangements. Part of the clones is not present; checked against another copy, under half of the missing clones reflect an unresolved V gene, and the others are unexplained. That table furnishes V, J and clone size, whereas the DNA furnished D and trimming. The sample table holds more than 110,000 clones, of which 9.7% were seen once. 1.5% to 2% of the sample belongs to the ten largest clones.

The germline V gene (reference sequence) supplies CDR1 GTSNPN and CDR2 SVGIG. The CDR3 covers 12 residues, taking in both the cysteine and the phenylalanine. Of all the DNA, just the CDR3 is kept, 36 bases in frame from base 1. Trimming costs V 1 base and J 2 bases, and their ends lie 5 bases apart. The sequence is built from TRBV30 and TRBJ2-5; there is no confident call for the D gene. The sample taken for sequencing was PBMCs. The receptor comes from a man aged 50 or older in good health and CMV-seronegative. The DNA reads TGTGCCTGGAGTGCACTGCAAGAGACCCAGTACTTC. It codes for CAWSALQETQYF. The CDR3, completed at both ends by the reference TRBV30 and TRBJ2-5 genes, gives the full variable domain SQTIHQWPATLVQPVGSPLSLECTVEGTSNPNLYWYRQAAGRGLQLLFYSVGIGQISSEVPQNLSASRPQDRQFILSSKKLLLSDSGFYLCAWSALQETQYFGPGTRLLVL.